This TCR beta chain was recorded in a study of T cells in localized non-small cell lung cancer. In the case of this clone: Its specificity is unknown.

Study-level results: Uninvolved adjacent lung showed peak T cell clonality, exceeding tumor. Only one tumor region went through sequencing, so heterogeneity may still be there.

Generated by immunoSEQ multiplex PCR, the TCRdb table keeps only in-frame clones and is missing some. The sample consists of 13,000 or so clones, about 30% of them appearing once. Germline CDR1 is MNHGY and CDR2 is SAAAGT. This CDR3 region has 12 residues. Trimming removed 10 bases at V and 5 bases at J, with 14 bases between. The clonotype comes from a female donor at least 60 years old with stage I lung adenocarcinoma. V and J are TRBV6-8 and TRBJ1-1; tentatively, D is TRBD1 (5 bases). The source was lung tumor tissue, collected before any cancer treatment. The CDR3 protein is CATQPGGTEAFF. CDR3 nucleotides: TGTGCCACCCAGCCCGGGGGAACTGAAGCTTTCTTT.